The 5 T cell receptor beta chains presented below share a single source sample, sequenced in a study of T cell repertoires in cytomegalovirus infection. MiXCR, applied by TCRdb to the reads, yields one record per CDR3 protein. This sample yields approximately 500,000 distinct CDR3 sequences, of which approximately 15% are seen a single time; 20% to 30% belongs to the top ten. The sequencing input was CD8+ T cells from PBMCs. These receptors all come from a human donor in good health (CMV status not recorded). Some clones in this sample may be carry-over from other donors' samples.

The CDR3 sequence is CASTRGYVGDEQFF. CDR3 coding DNA: TGTGCCAGTACCAGGGGGTACGTCGGAGATGAGCAGTTCTTC. The chain couples TRBV19 to TRBJ2-1; TRBD1 agrees at 7 bases. The CDR3 is 14 amino acids. After removal of 7 bases from V and 8 bases from J, the junction contained 11 bases not matched to a gene. CDR1 and CDR2 (germline): LNHDA, SQIVND (reference sequence).

This clonotype occurred many times. The chain couples TRBV12-3 or TRBV12-4 to TRBJ2-7; 11 bases match TRBD2. This CDR3 contains 16 residues. The junction had 7 bases not matched to a gene; V was cut back by 6 bases and J by 0 bases. DNA of the CDR3: TGTGCCAGCAGCTGGACTAGCGGGCCTCACTCCTACGAGCAGTACTTC. Translating it yields CASSWTSGPHSYEQYF.

This clonotype came up a few times. The rearrangement links TRBV7-9 to TRBJ1-1, with a weak D call TRBD1 (6 bases). The CDR3 is 15 residues long. Germline V gene lookup returns CDR1 SEHNR and CDR2 FQNEAQ (reference sequence). Trimming took off 4 bases at V and 3 bases at J, with 15 bases between the two ends. The CDR3 sequence: CASSSEDSFYTEAFF. The CDR3 DNA follows: TGTGCCAGCAGCTCGGAGGACAGCTTTTACACTGAAGCTTTCTTT. Using reference TRBV7-9 and TRBJ1-1 for the parts outside the CDR3, the full variable domain is DTGVSQNPRHKITKRGQNVTFRCDPISEHNRLYWYRQTLGQGPEFLTYFQNEAQLEKSRLLSDRFSAERPKGSFSTLEIQRTEQGDSAMYLCASSSEDSFYTEAFFGQGTRLTVV.

This rearrangement joins TRBV6-4 to TRBJ2-1, with TRBD2 matching over 10 bases. The CDR3 length is 16 residues. In germline, CDR1 is MRHNA, CDR2 SNTAGT. Germline trimming cut 3 bases from V and 0 bases from J; bases unmatched to any gene: 2. The CDR3 region is CASSELAGPSYNEQFF. CDR3 sequence (DNA): TGTGCCAGCAGTGAACTAGCGGGGCCCTCCTACAATGAGCAGTTCTTC.

The rearrangement links TRBV14 to TRBJ2-4, with D possibly matching TRBD2 (6 bases). The V and J ends lost 0 bases and 0 bases respectively, with 12 bases between them. The CDR3 totals 17 residues. The germline gives CDR1 SGHDN, CDR2 FVKESK. CDR3 in amino acids: CASSQDFGGLAKNIQYF. The CDR3 nucleotides read TGTGCCAGCAGCCAAGATTTTGGAGGGTTAGCCAAAAACATTCAGTACTTC.